These 9 T cell receptor beta chains came from one sample sequenced in a study of metastatic and nonmetastatic thyroid tumors. TCRdb re-called clones via MiXCR from the PCR reads. The table has tens of thousands of clones, over 15% seen once. Patients underwent thyroid surgery, and none had received any treatment before it. Sequenced sample: blood. The receptors were sampled from a female donor with papillary thyroid cancer or a benign thyroid nodule (not recorded which). Some clones in this sample may be carry-over from other donors' samples.

In this sample, this clone turned up many times. The rearrangement uses TRBV19 and TRBJ2-2, with 7 bases identical to TRBD1. The CDR3 length is 15 residues. Per the germline V gene, CDR1 is LNHDA and CDR2 is SQIVND (reference sequence). Trimming removed 10 bases from V and 1 base from J; junction bases left unmatched: 9. DNA of the CDR3: TGTGCCACCCGCCCGCAGGGGGAGAACACCGGGGAGCTGTTTTTT. This encodes CATRPQGENTGELFF.

This clone showed up many times. This rearrangement joins TRBV5-1 to TRBJ1-1; 7 positions match TRBD1. In germline, CDR1 is SGHRS, CDR2 YFSETQ. This CDR3 has 14 amino acids. Trimming cost V 3 bases and J 4 bases; bases outside gene matches: 6. The CDR3 nucleotides read TGCGCCAGCAGCTCCTCCCCAGGGGGCACTGAAGCTTTCTTT. This codes for CASSSSPGGTEAFF.

In this sample, this clone turned up a few times. A much larger clone differs from this one at a single base, so this may be a read error. Within the sample, other DNA sequences also encode this same CDR3. J is TRBJ2-3 and V is TRBV27; the D is unclear. The CDR3 totals 14 residues. The V gene lost 5 bases and the J gene lost 12 bases, with 21 bases spanning the gap. Germline V gene sequence: CDR1 MNHEY, CDR2 SMNVEV (reference sequence). For the CDR3, the DNA is TGTGCCAGCAGTGGAGAGGCTACTATAGGTACACAGTATTTT. It yields the protein CASSGEATIGTQYF.

There are a few counts of this clone. V and J are TRBV15 and TRBJ2-1, with a weak D call TRBD2 (6 bases). Between the trimmed V and J ends, which lost 9 bases and 6 bases, there was a span of 18 bases. The CDR3 is made up of 14 amino acids. Germline V gene lookup returns CDR1 LNHNV and CDR2 YYDKDF (reference sequence). As DNA, the CDR3 is TGTGCCACAAGGAGGGCCTTCTTGTCCAATGAGCAGTTCTTC. This translates into CATRRAFLSNEQFF. Together with reference TRBV15 and TRBJ2-1, the CDR3 gives the full variable domain: DAMVIQNPRYQVTQFGKPVTLSCSQTLNHNVMYWYQQKSSQAPKLLFHYYDKDFNNEADTPDNFQSRRPNTSFCFLDIRSPGLGDTAMYLCATRRAFLSNEQFFGPGTRLTVL.

This rearrangement joins TRBV5-1 to TRBJ1-5; TRBD1 matches 9 bases. The CDR3 consists of 19 residues. Germline-derived CDR1 and CDR2 are SGHRS and YFSETQ. With V trimmed by 5 bases and J by 16 bases, 31 bases remained unmatched. CDR3 coding DNA: TGCGCCAGCAGTCCCCTTCCCGTACAGGGGGCCCTGGGAGATCAGCCTCAACATTTT. This sequence encodes CASSPLPVQGALGDQPQHF.

V is TRBV7-3 and J is TRBJ2-7; 9 bases match TRBD2. V lost 0 bases to trimming and J lost 9 bases; unmatched junction nucleotides: 12. The CDR3 loop spans 16 amino acids. The V gene's germline CDR1 is SGHTA and CDR2 FQGTGA. CDR3 loop: CASSLTWGLAGTPQYF. CDR3 DNA sequence: TGTGCCAGCAGCTTAACGTGGGGGCTAGCGGGGACTCCGCAGTACTTC.

This clone was seen only a few times. The chain is built from TRBV6-1 and TRBJ1-1; D is unresolved. This CDR3 is 14 amino acids long. Between the trimmed V and J ends, which lost 3 bases and 1 base, there was a span of 9 bases. Germline loops: CDR1 MNHNS, CDR2 SASEGT. In DNA, the CDR3 is TGTGCCAGCAGTGACCGACACGAGAACACTGAAGCTTTCTTT. Residues: CASSDRHENTEAFF.

The chain has TRBV28 and TRBJ1-2, with 7 bases identical to TRBD1. Germline values: CDR1 MDHEN, CDR2 SYDVKM. This CDR3 is built from 16 residues. V lost 1 base and J lost 0; bases outside the gene matches: 5. The CDR3 DNA reads as TGTGCCAGCAGTTTATTCCGGACAGGCCCTAACTATGGCTACACCTTC. As protein: CASSLFRTGPNYGYTF.

This clone was seen a few times. The genes are TRBV19 and TRBJ1-2; 11 bases agree with TRBD1. V trimming: 4 bases; J trimming: 7 bases; junction bases outside the gene matches: 8. The germline gives CDR1 LNHDA, CDR2 SQIVND (reference sequence). This CDR3 has 15 amino acids. The CDR3 reads CASSTPDRGLVGYTF. Written as DNA, the CDR3 is TGTGCCAGTAGTACCCCGGACAGGGGGCTGGTTGGCTACACCTTC.